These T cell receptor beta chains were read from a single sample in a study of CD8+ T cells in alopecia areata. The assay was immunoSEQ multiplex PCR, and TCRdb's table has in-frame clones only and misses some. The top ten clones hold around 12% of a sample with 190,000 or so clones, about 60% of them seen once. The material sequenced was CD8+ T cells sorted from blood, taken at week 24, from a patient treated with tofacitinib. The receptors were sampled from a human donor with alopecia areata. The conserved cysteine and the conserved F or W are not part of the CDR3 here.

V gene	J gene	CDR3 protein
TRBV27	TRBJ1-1	ASSLIGVSTEAF
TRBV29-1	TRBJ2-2	SVEGGTGGEAGELF
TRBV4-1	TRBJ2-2	ASSQTLLTGDANTGELF
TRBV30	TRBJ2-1	AWGVYEQF
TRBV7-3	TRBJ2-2	ASSLLPTSGGRNTGELF
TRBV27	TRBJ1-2	ASSGQSNYGYT
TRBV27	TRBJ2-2	ASSWNTGELF
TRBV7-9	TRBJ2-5	ASSLGGGREETQY
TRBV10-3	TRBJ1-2	AIYDGEKGYT
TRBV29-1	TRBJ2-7	SVETGLYEQY
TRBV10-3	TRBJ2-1	AISEGTGIHNEQF
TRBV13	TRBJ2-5	ASSSLGGAETQY
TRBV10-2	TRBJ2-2	ASQEQGVTGELF
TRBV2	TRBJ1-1	ASSDGRVEAF
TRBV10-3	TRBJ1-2	AITRNGDGYT
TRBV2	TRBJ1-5	ASSPDRGGNQPQH
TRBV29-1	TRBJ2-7	SAQGAQYEQY
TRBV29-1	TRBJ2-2	SVYSGTGELF
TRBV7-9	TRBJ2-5	ASSRRGAQETQY
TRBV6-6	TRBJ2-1	ASSYSTGDEQF
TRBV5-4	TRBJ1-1	ASSLDGGNTEAF
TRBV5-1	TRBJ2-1	ASSSGLAGSSEQF
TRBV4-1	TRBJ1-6	ASSQGNSPLH
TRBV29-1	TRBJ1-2	SVEDEGSLGYT
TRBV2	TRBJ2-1	ASSGYEQF
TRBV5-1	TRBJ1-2	ASSSGADGYT
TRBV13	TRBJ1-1	ASREGPGKTEAF
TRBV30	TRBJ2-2	AWSTPLGTGELF
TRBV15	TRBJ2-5	ATSREVLTSGLETQY
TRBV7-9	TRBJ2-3	ASRPGAVTDTQY
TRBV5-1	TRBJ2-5	ASIGGNQETQY
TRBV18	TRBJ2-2	ASSPWTAANTGELF
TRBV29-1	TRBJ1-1	SVDSGIDTEAF
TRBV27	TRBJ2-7	ASSTGTTYEQY
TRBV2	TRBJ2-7	ASSKKVDRPYEQY
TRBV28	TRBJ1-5	ASSPQTENQPQH
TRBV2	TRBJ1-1	ASPGRDRGAF
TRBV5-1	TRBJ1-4	ASSSSPGKLF
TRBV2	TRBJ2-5	ASSRGGVKTQY
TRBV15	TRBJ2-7	ATSRDLGYEQY
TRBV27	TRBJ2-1	ASRTGTGNLYEQF
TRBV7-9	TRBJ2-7	ASSFDRAVGEQY
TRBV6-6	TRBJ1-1	ASKIGPGDTEAF
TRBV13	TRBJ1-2	ASSSGRAGNYGYT
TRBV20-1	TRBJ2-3	SAPGPDTQY
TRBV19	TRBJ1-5	ASPGGVKGNQPQH
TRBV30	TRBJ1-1	AWSVGTAAF
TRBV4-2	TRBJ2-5	ASSQGTGGTQY
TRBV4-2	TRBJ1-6	ASRGTVDSPLH
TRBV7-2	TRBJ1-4	ASSSPNGELF
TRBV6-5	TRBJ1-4	ASTQGANEKLF
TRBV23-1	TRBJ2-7	ASSHQPLGRGPFLYEQY
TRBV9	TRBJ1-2	ASSKGQNGYT
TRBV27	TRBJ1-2	ASSSQQGNYGYT
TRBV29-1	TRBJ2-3	SAPTGDVADTQY
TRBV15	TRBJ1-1	ATSRVAGLEAF
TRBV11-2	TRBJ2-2	ASSPPANTGELF
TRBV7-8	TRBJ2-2	ASSLSQGAGELF
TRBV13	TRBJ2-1	ASSPDRSSYNEQF
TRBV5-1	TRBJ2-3	ASSLGGLADSDTQY